A selection of T cell receptor beta chains follows, all from one sample in a study of shared clonotypes between healthy human individuals. Produced via immunoSEQ multiplex PCR; TCRdb's table is partial and in-frame only. The sample shows about 2.1 million clones, 93% of them seen only once. The specimen sequenced was naive CD8+ T cells from PBMCs. Receptor source: a man between 18 and 29 years old in good health. Some clones in this sample may be carry-over from other donors' samples. CDR3s leave out the opening cysteine and the closing phenylalanine or tryptophan. Fields, in order: V gene, J gene, CDR3 protein.

v_gene: TRBV19
j_gene: TRBJ2-7
CDR3aa: ASSLRPLAWIEQY

v_gene: TRBV4-1
j_gene: TRBJ1-1
CDR3aa: ASSQGPFMNTEAF

v_gene: TRBV5-1
j_gene: TRBJ2-2
CDR3aa: ASSLAIGGANTGELF

v_gene: TRBV28
j_gene: TRBJ2-1
CDR3aa: ASSLPSGNYQPYNEQF

v_gene: TRBV19
j_gene: TRBJ2-7
CDR3aa: ASSTGIYEQY

v_gene: TRBV27
j_gene: TRBJ1-3
CDR3aa: ASSPDWGNTIY

v_gene: TRBV27
j_gene: TRBJ1-2
CDR3aa: ASRAGEGYT

v_gene: TRBV2
j_gene: TRBJ1-2
CDR3aa: ARTGDRGGCT

v_gene: TRBV6-5
j_gene: TRBJ1-2
CDR3aa: ASSYGQGVDGYT

v_gene: TRBV19
j_gene: TRBJ1-2
CDR3aa: ASSIESGGADGYT

v_gene: TRBV9
j_gene: TRBJ2-7
CDR3aa: ASSVVAGGSYEQY

v_gene: TRBV7-9
j_gene: TRBJ1-2
CDR3aa: ASSSTRTDAFLYGYT

v_gene: TRBV7-6
j_gene: TRBJ2-7
CDR3aa: ASSTGRAYEQY

v_gene: TRBV7-6
j_gene: TRBJ1-3
CDR3aa: ASSRPSRSPTGNTIY